The 5 T cell receptor beta chains below come from one sample, sequenced in a study of identical twins. Via MiXCR, TCRdb re-called the 5' RACE reads, giving one row per CDR3 protein. The table includes 450,000 or so distinct CDR3 sequences, approximately 15% detected once. These records were also assigned to another study, of yellow fever vaccine responses in identical twins.

Sequenced material: CD4+ T cells sorted from blood. These TCRs come from a woman under 30 in good health.

This chain uses TRBV4-2 with TRBJ2-3; D call uncertain. V lost 1 base and J lost 1, with 12 bases in between. From germline, CDR1 is LGHNA and CDR2 YNFKEQ. There are 16 residues in the CDR3. As DNA, the CDR3 is TGTGCCAGCAGCCAAGGAGTCGATGATGGCACAGATACGCAGTATTTT. Protein product: CASSQGVDDGTDTQYF.

The V call is TRBV2, the J call TRBJ2-7; TRBD2 matches 8 bases. The germline V gene has CDR1 SNHLY and CDR2 FYNNEI. Losses at the gene ends were 7 bases for V and 4 bases for J; bases not matched to a gene: 9. The CDR3 covers 14 residues. This chain's CDR3 is CASKVPAGVYEQYF. The CDR3, as DNA: TGTGCCAGCAAGGTCCCAGCGGGGGTATACGAGCAGTACTTC. Variable domain in full (rest from reference TRBV2 and TRBJ2-7): EPEVTQTPSHQVTQMGQEVILRCVPISNHLYFYWYRQILGQKVEFLVSFYNNEISEKSEIFDDQFSVERPDGSNFTLKIRSTKLEDSAMYFCASKVPAGVYEQYFGPGTRLTVT.

This clonotype was seen repeatedly, ten times or more. The rearrangement uses TRBV5-1 and TRBJ2-2; D call uncertain. Germline lookup yields CDR1 SGHRS and CDR2 YFSETQ. Trimming removed 1 base from V and 0 bases from J, with 10 bases in between. This CDR3 is 16 amino acids long. The CDR3 DNA is TGCGCCAGCAGCTTGAACCCGCAGACGAACACCGGGGAGCTGTTTTTT. It specifies CASSLNPQTNTGELFF.

This chain links TRBV20-1 with TRBJ2-7; either TRBD1 or TRBD2 may supply D (7 bases each). V was trimmed by 4 bases and J by 2 bases, leaving 15 bases between them. From germline, CDR1 is DFQATT and CDR2 SNEGSKA (reference sequence). The CDR3 spans 14 residues. The CDR3 is CSANVGGGPYEQYF. The CDR3 region has the DNA TGCAGTGCTAATGTGGGAGGGGGCCCCTACGAGCAGTACTTC.

This chain connects TRBV11-3 to TRBJ2-3; 14 nucleotides line up with TRBD2. This CDR3 is 16 amino acids long. V lost 5 bases to trimming and J lost 3 bases; unmatched junction nucleotides: 4. The germline V gene encodes CDR1 SGHNT and CDR2 YENEEA. The CDR3 protein is CASSRRTSGRTDTQYF. In DNA form, the CDR3 reads TGTGCCAGCAGCCGAAGGACTAGCGGGAGGACAGATACGCAGTATTTT.